This TCR beta chain came from a study of blood T cell repertoires in COVID-19. Looking at the study overall: PBMCs, B-cell-depleted T cells, or T cells provided the cDNA or gDNA that made up the material.

The table came from immunoSEQ multiplex PCR; TCRdb's copy has only in-frame clones and leaves some out. The sample gives around 360,000 clones, about 90% of which show up once; 8.5% to 12% is in the top ten. The germline V gene has CDR1 GTSNPN and CDR2 SVGIG (reference sequence). V was trimmed by 0 bases and J by 11 bases, leaving 10 bases between them. CDR3 size: 11 residues. Remarks on this clone: Other DNA sequences in the same sample also yield this CDR3.

The sequence came from a woman aged 25 to 39 with COVID-19, enrolled during active disease. Input material: peripheral blood. The rearrangement links TRBV30 to TRBJ1-1; D not resolved. CDR3 nucleotide sequence: TGTGCCTGGAGTGTACGAAGGGAGGCTTTCTTT. Its protein product is CAWSVRREAFF.